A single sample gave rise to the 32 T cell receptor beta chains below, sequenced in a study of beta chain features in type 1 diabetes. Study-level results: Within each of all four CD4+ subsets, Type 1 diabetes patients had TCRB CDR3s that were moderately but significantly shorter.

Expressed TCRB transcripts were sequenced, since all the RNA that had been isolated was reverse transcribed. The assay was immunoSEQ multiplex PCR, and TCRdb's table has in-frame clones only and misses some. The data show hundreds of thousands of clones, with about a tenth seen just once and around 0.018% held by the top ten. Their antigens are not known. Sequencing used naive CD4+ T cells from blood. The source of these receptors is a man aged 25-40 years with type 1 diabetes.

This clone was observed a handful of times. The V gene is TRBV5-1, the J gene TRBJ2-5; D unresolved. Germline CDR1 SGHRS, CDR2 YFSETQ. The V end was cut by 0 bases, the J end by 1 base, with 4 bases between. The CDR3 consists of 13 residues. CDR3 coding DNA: TGCGCCAGCAGCTTGGTAGCCCAAGAGACCCAGTACTTC. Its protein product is CASSLVAQETQYF.

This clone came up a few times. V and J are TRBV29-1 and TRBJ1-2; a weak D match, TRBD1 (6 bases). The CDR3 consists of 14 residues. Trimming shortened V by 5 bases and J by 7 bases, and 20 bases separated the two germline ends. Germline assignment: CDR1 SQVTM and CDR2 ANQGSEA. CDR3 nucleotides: TGCAGCGTTAGAGCGTACAGGGAGGGTGTTGGCTACACCTTC. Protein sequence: CSVRAYREGVGYTF. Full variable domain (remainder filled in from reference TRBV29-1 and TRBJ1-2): SAVISQKPSRDICQRGTSLTIQCQVDSQVTMMFWYRQQPGQSLTLIATANQGSEATYESGFVIDKFPISRPNLTFSTLTVSNMSPEDSSIYLCSVRAYREGVGYTFGSGTRLTVV.

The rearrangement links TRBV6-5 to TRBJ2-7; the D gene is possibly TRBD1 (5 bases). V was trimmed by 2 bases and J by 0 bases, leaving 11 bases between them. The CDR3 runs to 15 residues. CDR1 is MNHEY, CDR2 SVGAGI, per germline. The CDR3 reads CASSYTGFSSYEQYF. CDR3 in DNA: TGTGCCAGCAGTTACACAGGATTTAGCTCCTACGAGCAGTACTTC.

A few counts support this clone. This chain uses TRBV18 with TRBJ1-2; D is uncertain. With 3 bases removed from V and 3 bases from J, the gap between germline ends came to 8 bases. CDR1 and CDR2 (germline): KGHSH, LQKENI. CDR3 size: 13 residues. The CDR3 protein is CASSPGGHYGYTF. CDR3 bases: TGTGCCAGCTCACCCGGAGGCCACTATGGCTACACCTTC.

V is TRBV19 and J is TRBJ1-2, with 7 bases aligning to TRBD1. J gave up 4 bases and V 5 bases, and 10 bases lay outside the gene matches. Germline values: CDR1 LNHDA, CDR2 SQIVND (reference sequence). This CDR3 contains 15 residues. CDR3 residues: CASSPRDRRFYGYTF. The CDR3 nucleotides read TGTGCCAGTAGTCCCAGGGACAGACGATTCTATGGCTACACCTTC.

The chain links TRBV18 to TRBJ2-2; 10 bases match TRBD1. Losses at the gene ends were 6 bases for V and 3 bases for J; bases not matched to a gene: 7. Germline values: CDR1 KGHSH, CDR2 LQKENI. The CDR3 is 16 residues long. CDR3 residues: CASSDYGTGDTGELFF. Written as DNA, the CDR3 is TGTGCCAGCTCGGATTACGGGACAGGGGACACCGGGGAGCTGTTTTTT. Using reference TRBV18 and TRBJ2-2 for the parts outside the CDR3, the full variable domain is NAGVMQNPRHLVRRRGQEARLRCSPMKGHSHVYWYRQLPEEGLKFMVYLQKENIIDESGMPKERFSAEFPKEGPSILRIQQVVRGDSAAYFCASSDYGTGDTGELFFGEGSRLTVL.

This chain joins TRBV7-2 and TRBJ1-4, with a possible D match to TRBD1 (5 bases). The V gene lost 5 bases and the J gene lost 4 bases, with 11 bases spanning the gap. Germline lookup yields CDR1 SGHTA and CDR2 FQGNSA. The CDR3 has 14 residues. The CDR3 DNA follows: TGTGCCAGCAGCCCCGGGGGAGGTAATGAAAAACTGTTTTTT. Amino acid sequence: CASSPGGGNEKLFF.

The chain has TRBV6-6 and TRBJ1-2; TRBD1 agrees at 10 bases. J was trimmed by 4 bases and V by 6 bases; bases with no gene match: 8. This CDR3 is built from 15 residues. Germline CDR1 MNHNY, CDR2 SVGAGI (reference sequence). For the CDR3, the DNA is TGTGCCAGCAGCTCCGGGACAGGGGACACCTATGGCTACACCTTC. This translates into CASSSGTGDTYGYTF.

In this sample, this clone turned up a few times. In DNA form, the CDR3 reads TGTGCCAGCAGACCCAGCTCAGGGCAAAATGAAAAACTGTTTTTT. Amino acids: CASRPSSGQNEKLFF. The V and J genes are TRBV7-2 and TRBJ1-4; D may be TRBD1 (5 bases). The germline V gene encodes CDR1 SGHTA and CDR2 FQGNSA. There are 15 residues in the CDR3. Trimming pared 6 bases from V and 5 bases from J, leaving 16 bases between.

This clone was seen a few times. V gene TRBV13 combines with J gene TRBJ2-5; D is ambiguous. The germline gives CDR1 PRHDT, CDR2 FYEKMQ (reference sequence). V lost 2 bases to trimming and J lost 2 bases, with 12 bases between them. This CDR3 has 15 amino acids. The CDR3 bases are TGTGCCAGCAGCTTAAGGCCCGGCGGTCAAGAGACCCAGTACTTC. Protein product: CASSLRPGGQETQYF.

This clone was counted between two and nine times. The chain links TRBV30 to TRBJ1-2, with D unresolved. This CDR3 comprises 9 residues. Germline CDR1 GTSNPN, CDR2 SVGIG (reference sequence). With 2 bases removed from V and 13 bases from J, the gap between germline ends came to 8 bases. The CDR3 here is CAWSPPVTF. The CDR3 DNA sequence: TGTGCCTGGAGTCCCCCCGTCACCTTC.

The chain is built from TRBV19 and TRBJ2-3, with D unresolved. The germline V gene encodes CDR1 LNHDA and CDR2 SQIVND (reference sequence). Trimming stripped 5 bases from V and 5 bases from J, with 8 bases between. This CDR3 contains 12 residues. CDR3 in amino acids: CASSFLRDTQYF. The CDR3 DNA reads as TGTGCCAGTAGTTTCCTCAGAGATACGCAGTATTTT.

The CDR3: CASSLGQGSSQVRVTQYF. The CDR3 region has the DNA TGCGCCAGCAGCTTGGGGCAGGGAAGTTCTCAAGTTCGTGTTACGCAGTATTTT. This chain joins TRBV5-1 and TRBJ2-3; D might be TRBD1 (5 bases). CDR3 length: 18 residues. Germline V CDR1 and CDR2: SGHRS, YFSETQ. V was trimmed by 0 bases and J by 8 bases, leaving 25 bases between them.

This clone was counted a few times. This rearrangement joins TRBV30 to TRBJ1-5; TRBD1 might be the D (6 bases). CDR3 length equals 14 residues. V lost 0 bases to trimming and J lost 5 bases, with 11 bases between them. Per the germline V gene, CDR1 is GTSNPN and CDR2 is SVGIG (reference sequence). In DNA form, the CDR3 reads TGTGCCTGGAGTGTACAGGGACGGGATCAGCCCCAGCATTTT. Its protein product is CAWSVQGRDQPQHF.

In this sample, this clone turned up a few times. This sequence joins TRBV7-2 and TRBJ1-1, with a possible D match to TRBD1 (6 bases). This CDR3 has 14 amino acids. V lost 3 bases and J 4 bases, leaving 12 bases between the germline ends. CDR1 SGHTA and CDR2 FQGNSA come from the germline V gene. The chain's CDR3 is CASSLGADSTEAFF. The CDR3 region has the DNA TGTGCCAGCAGCTTGGGGGCCGATAGCACTGAAGCTTTCTTT.

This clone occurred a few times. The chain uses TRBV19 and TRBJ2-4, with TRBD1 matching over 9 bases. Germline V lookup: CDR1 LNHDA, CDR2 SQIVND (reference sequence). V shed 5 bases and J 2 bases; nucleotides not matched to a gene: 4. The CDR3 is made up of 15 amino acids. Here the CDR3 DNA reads TGTGCCAGTAGTCCTGGGACAGGGACCAAAAACATTCAGTACTTC. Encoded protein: CASSPGTGTKNIQYF.

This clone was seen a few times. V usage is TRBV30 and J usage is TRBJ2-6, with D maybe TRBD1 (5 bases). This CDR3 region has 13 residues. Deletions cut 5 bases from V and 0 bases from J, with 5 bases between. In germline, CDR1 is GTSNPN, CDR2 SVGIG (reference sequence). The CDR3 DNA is TGTGCCTGGGGGGCCTCTGGGGCCAACGTCCTGACTTTC. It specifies CAWGASGANVLTF.

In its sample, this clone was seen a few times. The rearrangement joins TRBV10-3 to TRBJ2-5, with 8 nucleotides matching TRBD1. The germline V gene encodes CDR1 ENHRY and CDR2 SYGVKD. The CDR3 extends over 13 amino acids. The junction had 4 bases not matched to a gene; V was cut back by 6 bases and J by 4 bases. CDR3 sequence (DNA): TGTGCCATCAGCTTCGACAGGGGAGAGACCCAGTACTTC. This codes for CAISFDRGETQYF.

The CDR3, as DNA: TGCAGCGTTGAAGACCCTGGGACTTCCTATGGCTACACCTTC. Its protein product is CSVEDPGTSYGYTF. The gene calls are TRBV29-1 and TRBJ1-2; weak D call: TRBD1 (5 bases). Germline V lookup: CDR1 SQVTM, CDR2 ANQGSEA. The CDR3 has 14 residues. With 0 bases removed from V and 4 bases from J, the gap between germline ends came to 12 bases.

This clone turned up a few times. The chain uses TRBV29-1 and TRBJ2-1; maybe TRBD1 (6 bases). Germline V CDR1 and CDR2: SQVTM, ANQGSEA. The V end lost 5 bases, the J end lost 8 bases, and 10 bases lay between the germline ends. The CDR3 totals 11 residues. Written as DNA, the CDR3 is TGCAGCGTTCAGGGACAAGATGAGCAGTTCTTC. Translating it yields CSVQGQDEQFF.

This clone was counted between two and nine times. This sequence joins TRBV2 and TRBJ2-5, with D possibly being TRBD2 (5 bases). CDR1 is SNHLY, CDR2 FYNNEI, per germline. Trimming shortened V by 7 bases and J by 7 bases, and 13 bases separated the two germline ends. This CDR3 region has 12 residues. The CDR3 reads CASTGNLGTQYF. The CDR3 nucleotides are TGTGCCAGCACGGGGAATCTTGGGACCCAGTACTTC.

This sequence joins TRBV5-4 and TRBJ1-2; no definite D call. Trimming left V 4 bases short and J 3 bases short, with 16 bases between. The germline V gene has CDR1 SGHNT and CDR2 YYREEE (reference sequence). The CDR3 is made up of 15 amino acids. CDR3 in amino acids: CASSGYALGDYGYTF. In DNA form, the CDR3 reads TGTGCCAGCAGCGGCTACGCCCTGGGAGACTATGGCTACACCTTC.

The CDR3 sequence: CASSVAPAGVSTDTQYF. CDR3 bases: TGTGCCAGCAGCGTAGCACCAGCGGGTGTTAGCACAGATACGCAGTATTTT. The chain recombines TRBV9 with TRBJ2-3; weak D call: TRBD2 (6 bases). The V gene lost 0 bases and the J gene lost 0 bases, with 14 bases spanning the gap. CDR3 length equals 17 residues. The germline V gene encodes CDR1 SGDLS and CDR2 YYNGEE.

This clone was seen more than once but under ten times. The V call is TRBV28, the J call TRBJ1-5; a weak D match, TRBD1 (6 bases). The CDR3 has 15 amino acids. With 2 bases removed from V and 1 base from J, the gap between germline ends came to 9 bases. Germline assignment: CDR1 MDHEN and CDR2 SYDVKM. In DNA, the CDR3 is TGTGCCAGCAGTTTAATTGGACAGAGCAATCAGCCCCAGCATTTT. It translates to CASSLIGQSNQPQHF.

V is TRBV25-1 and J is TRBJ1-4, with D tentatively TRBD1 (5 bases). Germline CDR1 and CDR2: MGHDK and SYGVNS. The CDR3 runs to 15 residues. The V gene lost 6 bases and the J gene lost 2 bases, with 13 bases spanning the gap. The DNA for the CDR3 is TGTGCCAGCAGCGACCCGGGGGGGACTAATGAAAAACTGTTTTTT. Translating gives CASSDPGGTNEKLFF. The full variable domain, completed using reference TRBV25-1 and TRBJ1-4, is EADIYQTPRYLVIGTGKKITLECSQTMGHDKMYWYQQDPGMELHLIHYSYGVNSTEKGDLSSESTVSRIRTEHFPLTLESARPSHTSQYLCASSDPGGTNEKLFFGSGTQLSVL.

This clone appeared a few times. As DNA, the CDR3 is TGCAGCGGGAGGGACAGGGCATCAGATACGCAGTATTTT. It is translated as CSGRDRASDTQYF. The genes are TRBV29-1 and TRBJ2-3; TRBD1 agrees at 9 bases. CDR3 length equals 13 residues. J gave up 4 bases and V 7 bases, and 6 bases lay outside the gene matches. Germline V gene lookup returns CDR1 SQVTM and CDR2 ANQGSEA.

The chain's CDR3 is CASSQGPTGLEKLFF. In DNA form, the CDR3 reads TGCGCCAGCAGCCAAGGCCCGACAGGGTTAGAAAAACTGTTTTTT. This chain connects TRBV4-1 to TRBJ1-4; 7 nucleotides agree with TRBD1. The J segment lost 8 bases and the V segment lost 1 base, leaving 7 bases of the junction unmatched. This CDR3 contains 15 residues. Germline CDR1 MGHRA, CDR2 YSYEKL.

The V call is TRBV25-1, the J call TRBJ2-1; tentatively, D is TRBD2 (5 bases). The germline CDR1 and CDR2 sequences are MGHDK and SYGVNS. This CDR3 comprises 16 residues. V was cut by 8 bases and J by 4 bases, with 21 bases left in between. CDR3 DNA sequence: TGTGCCAGCTCCCGGACGGATGGACTGGGGTACAATGAGCAGTTCTTC. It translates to CASSRTDGLGYNEQFF.

This chain's CDR3 is CAWSQQGRMNTEAFF. The DNA for the CDR3 is TGTGCCTGGAGTCAGCAGGGGCGAATGAACACTGAAGCTTTCTTT. V and J are TRBV30 and TRBJ1-1; D is perhaps TRBD1 (6 bases). Trimming took off 2 bases at V and 0 bases at J, with 13 bases between the two ends. This CDR3 has 15 residues. Looked up from germline, CDR1 is GTSNPN and CDR2 is SVGIG (reference sequence).

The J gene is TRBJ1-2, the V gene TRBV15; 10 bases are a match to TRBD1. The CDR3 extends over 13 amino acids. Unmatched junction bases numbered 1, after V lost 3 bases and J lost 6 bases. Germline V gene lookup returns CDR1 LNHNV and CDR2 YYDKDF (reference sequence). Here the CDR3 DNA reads TGTGCCACCAGCAGGGGGACAGGGGATGGCTACACCTTC. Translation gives CATSRGTGDGYTF.

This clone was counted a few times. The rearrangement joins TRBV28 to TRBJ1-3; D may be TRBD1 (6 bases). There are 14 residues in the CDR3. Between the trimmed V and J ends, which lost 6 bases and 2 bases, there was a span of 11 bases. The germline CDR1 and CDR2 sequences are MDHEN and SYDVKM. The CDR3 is CASSPGTTGNTIYF. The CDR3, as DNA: TGTGCCAGCAGCCCCGGGACAACTGGAAACACCATATATTTT.

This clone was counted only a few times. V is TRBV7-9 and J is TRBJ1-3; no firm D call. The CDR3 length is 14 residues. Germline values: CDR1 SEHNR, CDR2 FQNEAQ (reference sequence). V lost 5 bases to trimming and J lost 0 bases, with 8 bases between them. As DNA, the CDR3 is TGTGCCAGCAGCCTAGACACCTCTGGAAACACCATATATTTT. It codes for CASSLDTSGNTIYF.